This note documents a single TCR beta chain sequence. The identical CDR3 is also encoded by other nucleotide sequences in the sample. The data were obtained in a study of shared clonotypes between healthy human individuals. Study details: Plates per donor: three CD4 naive, three CD4 memory, two CD8 naive, one CD8 memory.

This CDR3 contains 13 residues. Germline V lookup: CDR1 MNHEY, CDR2 SMNVEV (reference sequence). Trimming took 2 bases from V and 4 from J, leaving 9 bases between them. Clones were read by immunoSEQ multiplex PCR, and TCRdb kept only the in-frame ones, dropping some. The top ten hold under 2% of the sample, which has roughly 2.1 million clones, about 93% seen once. Naive CD8 cells lacked CD45RO and underwent positive selection for CCR7, leaving out terminally differentiated effector memory CD45RA+ cells. The rearrangement links TRBV27 to TRBJ2-7; the D gene is possibly TRBD1 (5 bases). This receptor was taken from a man aged 18 to 30 in good health. Some clones in this sample may be carry-over from other donors' samples. The sample consisted of naive CD8+ T cells from PBMCs. The CDR3 DNA sequence: TGTGCCAGCAGTTTAGGGGCGGATTACGAGCAGTACTTC. Encoded protein: CASSLGADYEQYF.